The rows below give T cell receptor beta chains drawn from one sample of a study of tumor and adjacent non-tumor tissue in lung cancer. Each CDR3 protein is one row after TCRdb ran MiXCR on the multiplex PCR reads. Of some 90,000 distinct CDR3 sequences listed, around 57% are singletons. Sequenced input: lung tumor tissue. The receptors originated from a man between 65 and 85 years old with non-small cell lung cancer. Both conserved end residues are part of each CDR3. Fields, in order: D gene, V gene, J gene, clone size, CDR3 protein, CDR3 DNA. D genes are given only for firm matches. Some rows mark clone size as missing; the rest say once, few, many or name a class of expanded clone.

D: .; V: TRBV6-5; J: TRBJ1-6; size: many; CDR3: CASSYVSPTNSPLHF; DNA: TGTGCCAGCAGTTACGTGTCACCCACCAATTCACCCCTCCACTTT
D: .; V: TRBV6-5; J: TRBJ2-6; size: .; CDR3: CANNYSAGANVLTF; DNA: TGTGCCAACAATTACTCGGCTGGGGCCAACGTCCTGACTTTT
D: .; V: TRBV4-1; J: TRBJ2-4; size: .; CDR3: CASSQYGGNIQYF; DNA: TGCGCCAGCAGCCAATATGGGGGGAACATTCAGTACTTC
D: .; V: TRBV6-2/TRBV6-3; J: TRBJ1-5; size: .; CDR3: CASSAGRMGNQPQHF; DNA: TGTGCCAGCAGCGCAGGCAGGATGGGCAATCAGCCCCAGCATTTT
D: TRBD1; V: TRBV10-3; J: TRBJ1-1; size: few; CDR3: CAISPSPGQGIPEAFF; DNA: TGTGCCATCAGCCCCTCCCCGGGACAGGGAATTCCCGAAGCTTTCTTT
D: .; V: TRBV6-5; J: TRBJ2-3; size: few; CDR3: CASSRSGTGFFPDTQYF; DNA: TGTGCCAGCAGTAGATCCGGGACCGGGTTTTTCCCAGATACGCAGTATTTT
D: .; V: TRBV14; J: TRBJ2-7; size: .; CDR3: CASSQQGGWYGQYF; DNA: TGTGCCAGCAGCCAACAGGGGGGTTGGTACGGGCAGTATTTC
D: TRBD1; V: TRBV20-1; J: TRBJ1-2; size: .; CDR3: CSASVTGASYGYTF; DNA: TGCAGTGCATCGGTCACAGGGGCCTCCTATGGCTACACCTTC
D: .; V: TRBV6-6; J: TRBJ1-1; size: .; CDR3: CASSPGSKRAEAYF; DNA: TGTGCCAGCAGTCCCGGTAGTAAGAGAGCTGAAGCTTACTTT
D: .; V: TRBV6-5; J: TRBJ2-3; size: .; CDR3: CASSHPSTDTQCF; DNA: TGTGCCAGCAGTCACCCATCCACAGATACGCAGTGTTTT
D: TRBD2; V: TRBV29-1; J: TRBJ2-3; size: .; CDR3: CTNEDPGRVRTDTQYF; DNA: TGCACCAATGAGGACCCCGGGAGGGTCAGGACAGATACGCAGTATTTT
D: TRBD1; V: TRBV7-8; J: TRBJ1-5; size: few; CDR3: CTSSLESGQGGSWSNQPQHF; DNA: TGTACCAGCAGCTTAGAGTCGGGACAGGGGGGTTCTTGGAGCAATCAGCCCCAGCATTTT
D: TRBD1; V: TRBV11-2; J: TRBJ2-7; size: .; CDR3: CDSSTSDRGYEQYF; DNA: TGTGACAGCAGCACTTCAGACAGGGGTTATGAGCAGTACTTC
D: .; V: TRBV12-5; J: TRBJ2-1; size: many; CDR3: CASGADSYEQFF; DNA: TGTGCTAGTGGTGCCGACTCCTATGAGCAGTTCTTC
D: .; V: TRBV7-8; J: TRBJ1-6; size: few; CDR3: CASGRGGQGYNNSPLYF; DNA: TGTGCCAGCGGGCGGGGCGGCCAAGGCTACAATAATTCACCCCTCTACTTT
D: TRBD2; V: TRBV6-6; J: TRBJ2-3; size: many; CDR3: CASSYRRLGGGDTQYF; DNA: TGTGCCAGCAGTTACAGGAGACTGGGGGGGGGTGATACGCAGTATTTT
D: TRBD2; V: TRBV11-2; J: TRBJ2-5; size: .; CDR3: CASGTGLVGGTETQYF; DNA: TGTGCCAGCGGCACGGGACTAGTGGGGGGAACGGAGACCCAGTACTTC
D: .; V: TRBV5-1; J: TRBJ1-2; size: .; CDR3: CASSPTQNYGYTF; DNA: TGCGCCAGCAGCCCCACACAAAACTATGGCTACACCTTC
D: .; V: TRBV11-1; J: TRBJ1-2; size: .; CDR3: CTSNFEGNYGYTF; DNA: TGTACCAGCAACTTTGAAGGAAATTATGGCTACACCTTC
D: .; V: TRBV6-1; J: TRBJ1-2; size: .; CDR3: CVSTSKQKDGYTF; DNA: TGTGTCAGCACCTCGAAGCAAAAGGATGGCTACACCTTC
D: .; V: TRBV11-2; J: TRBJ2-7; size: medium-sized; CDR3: CASSLERGSIEQYF; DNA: TGTGCCAGCAGCTTAGAGCGGGGTTCAATCGAGCAGTACTTC
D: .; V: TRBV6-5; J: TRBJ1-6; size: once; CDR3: CASSYSSRVHSPLRF; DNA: TGTGCTAGCAGTTACTCTTCCAGGGTACATTCACCCCTCCGCTTT
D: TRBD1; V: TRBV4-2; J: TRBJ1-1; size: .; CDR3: CANSQEPTGDTEAFF; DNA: TGTGCCAACAGCCAGGAGCCAACAGGGGATACTGAAGCTTTCTTT
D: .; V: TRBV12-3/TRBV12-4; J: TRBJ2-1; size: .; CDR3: CTNSLYNEQFF; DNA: TGTACCAACAGCCTCTACAATGAGCAGTTCTTC
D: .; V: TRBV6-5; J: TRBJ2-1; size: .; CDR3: CVSSSVGWRDNEQFF; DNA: TGTGTCAGCAGTTCAGTAGGTTGGAGGGACAATGAGCAATTCTTC
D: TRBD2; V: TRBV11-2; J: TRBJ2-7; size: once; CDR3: CASTSSGAVREQYF; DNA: TGTGCCAGCACCAGTAGCGGGGCGGTCCGCGAGCAGTACTTC
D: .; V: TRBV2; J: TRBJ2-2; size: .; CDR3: CASSVLGTPRTVELFF; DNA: TGTGCCAGCAGCGTTCTCGGGACCCCCAGGACCGTGGAGCTGTTTTTT
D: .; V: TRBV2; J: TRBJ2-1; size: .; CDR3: CASRERGGPGNEQFF; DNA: TGTGCCAGCCGCGAACGAGGAGGTCCAGGCAATGAGCAGTTCTTC
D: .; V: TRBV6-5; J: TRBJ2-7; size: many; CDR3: CASSLTGISADEQYF; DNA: TGTGCCAGCAGTTTAACAGGTATTTCGGCCGACGAGCAGTACTTC
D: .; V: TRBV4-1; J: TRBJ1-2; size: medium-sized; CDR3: CASSQDQTGNYGYTF; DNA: TGCGCCAGCAGCCAAGATCAGACAGGCAACTATGGCTACACCTTC
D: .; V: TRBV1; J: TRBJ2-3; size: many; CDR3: CTSSHDLAGEDTQYF; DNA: TGCACCAGCAGCCATGACCTAGCGGGAGAGGATACGCAGTATTTT
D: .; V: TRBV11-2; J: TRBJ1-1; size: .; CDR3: CISSLEGGAFF; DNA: TGTATCAGCAGCTTAGAGGGGGGAGCTTTCTTT
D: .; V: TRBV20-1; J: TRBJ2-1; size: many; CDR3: CSAFSGLGSYNEQFF; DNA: TGCAGTGCCTTTAGTGGGCTGGGCTCCTACAATGAGCAGTTCTTC
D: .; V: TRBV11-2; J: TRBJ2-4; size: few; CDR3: CASSLYWRGVGWDIQYF; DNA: TGTGCCAGCAGCTTATACTGGCGGGGAGTTGGTTGGGACATTCAGTACTTC
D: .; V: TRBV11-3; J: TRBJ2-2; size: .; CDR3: CESNLGGVTGELFF; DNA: TGTGAAAGCAACTTGGGGGGAGTCACCGGGGAGCTGTTTTTT
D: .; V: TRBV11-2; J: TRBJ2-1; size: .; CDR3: CASKSGRHNELSF; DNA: TGTGCCAGCAAGAGTGGCCGGCACAATGAGCTGTCCTTC
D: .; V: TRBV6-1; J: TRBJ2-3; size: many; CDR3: CASRAYGGTDTQYF; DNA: TGTGCCAGCAGGGCATATGGAGGCACGGATACGCAGTATTTT
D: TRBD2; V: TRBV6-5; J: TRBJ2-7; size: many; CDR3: CASSRTSGRAVEQYF; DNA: TGTGCCAGCAGCCGAACTAGCGGGAGGGCCGTTGAGCAGTACTTC
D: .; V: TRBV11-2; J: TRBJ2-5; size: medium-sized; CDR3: CASSASRGWETQYF; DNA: TGTGCCAGCAGCGCAAGCAGGGGTTGGGAGACCCAGTACTTC
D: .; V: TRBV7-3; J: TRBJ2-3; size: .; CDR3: CASSPNRGAWDTQYF; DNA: TGTGCCAGCAGCCCGAACCGGGGGGCCTGGGATACGCAGTATTTT
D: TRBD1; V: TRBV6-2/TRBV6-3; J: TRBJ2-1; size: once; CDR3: CASSYSPPTGICIEQFF; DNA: TGTGCCAGCAGTTACTCGCCGCCGACAGGGATCTGCATTGAGCAGTTCTTC
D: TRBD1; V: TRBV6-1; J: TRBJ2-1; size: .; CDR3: CASSARDRGLNEEFF; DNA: TGTGCCAGCAGTGCGAGGGACAGGGGACTCAATGAAGAGTTCTTC
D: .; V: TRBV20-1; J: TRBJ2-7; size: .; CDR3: CSARGSAGSEQYF; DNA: TGCAGTGCTAGAGGTTCGGCAGGGTCCGAGCAGTACTTC
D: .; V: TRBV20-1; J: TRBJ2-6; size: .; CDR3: CSARPERGFGTNVLTF; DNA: TGCAGTGCTAGACCGGAGAGGGGCTTTGGGACCAACGTTCTGACTTTC
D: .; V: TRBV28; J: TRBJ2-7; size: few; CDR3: CASLSSTSYEQYF; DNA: TGTGCCAGCCTCAGCTCGACCTCCTACGAGCAGTACTTC
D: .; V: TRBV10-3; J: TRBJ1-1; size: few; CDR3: CAISWDTLVTEAFF; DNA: TGTGCCATCAGTTGGGACACCCTTGTAACTGAAGCTTTCTTT
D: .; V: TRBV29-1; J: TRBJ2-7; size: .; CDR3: CSVKDVISYGHYF; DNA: TGCAGCGTTAAAGATGTCATCTCCTACGGGCACTACTTC
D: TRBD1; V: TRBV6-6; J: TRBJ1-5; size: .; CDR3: CASSYSGTGQVQPKHF; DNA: TGTGCCAGCAGTTACTCCGGGACAGGGCAGGTGCAGCCCAAGCATTTT
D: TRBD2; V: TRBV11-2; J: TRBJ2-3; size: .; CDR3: CASSFRGPEQSRLAGLNTQYF; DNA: TGTGCCAGCAGCTTTCGCGGGCCGGAACAGTCCCGACTAGCGGGGCTGAATACGCAGTATTTT
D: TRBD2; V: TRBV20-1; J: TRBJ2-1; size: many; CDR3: CSAWTSGAHEQFF; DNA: TGCAGTGCTTGGACTAGCGGGGCCCATGAGCAGTTCTTC
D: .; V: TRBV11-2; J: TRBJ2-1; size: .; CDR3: CASSLVPTVYTEQFF; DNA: TGTGCCAGCAGCTTAGTCCCGACAGTCTACACTGAGCAGTTCTTC
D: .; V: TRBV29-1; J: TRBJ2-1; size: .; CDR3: CSIESCLSVCNEQFF; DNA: TGCAGCATTGAATCTTGTCTGTCGGTATGCAATGAGCAGTTCTTC
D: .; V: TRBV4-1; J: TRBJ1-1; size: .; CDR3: CASCLTGHKNTEVFF; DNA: TGCGCCAGCTGCCTTACGGGACATAAGAACACTGAAGTTTTCTTT
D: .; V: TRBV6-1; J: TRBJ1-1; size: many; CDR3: CASSDPRRLNTEAFF; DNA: TGTGCCAGCAGTGACCCACGGCGCCTGAACACTGAAGCTTTCTTT
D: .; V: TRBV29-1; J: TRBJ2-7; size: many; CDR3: CSVATSPSYEQYF; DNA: TGCAGCGTTGCTACTAGTCCCTCCTACGAGCAGTACTTC
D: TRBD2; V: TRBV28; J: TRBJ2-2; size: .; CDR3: CASRRGSSGGSTGELFF; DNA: TGTGCCAGCAGACGAGGGTCTAGCGGGGGTTCCACCGGGGAGCTGTTTTTT
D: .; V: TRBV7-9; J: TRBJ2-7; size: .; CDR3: CASSSVYFEQYF; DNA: TGTGCCAGCAGCTCCGTTTACTTCGAGCAGTACTTC
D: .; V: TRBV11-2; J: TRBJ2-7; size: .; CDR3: CANSPRGQGTLGNYEQCF; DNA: TGTGCCAACAGCCCGCGCGGGCAGGGGACTTTGGGGAACTACGAGCAGTGCTTT
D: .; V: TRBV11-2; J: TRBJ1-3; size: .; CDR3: CVSSPDGVTTYF; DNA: TGTGTCAGCAGCCCAGACGGCGTGACCACATATTTT
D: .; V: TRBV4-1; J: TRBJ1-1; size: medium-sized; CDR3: CASSQGGLTEAFF; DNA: TGCGCCAGCAGCCAAGGGGGGCTCACTGAAGCTTTCTTT